Below, 31 T cell receptor beta chains from the same sample are listed, as sequenced in a study of blood T cell repertoires in COVID-19. Assay used: immunoSEQ multiplex PCR; TCRdb lists only in-frame clones, some missing. This sample carries more than 250,000 clones, roughly 86% of them seen once, and the ten largest clones take 5.3%. Sequencing used PBMCs or T cells enriched from blood (not recorded which). The receptors derive from a woman aged 25 to 39 who had recovered from COVID-19.

The rearrangement joins TRBV5-1 to TRBJ2-3; 7 bases map to TRBD2. The V gene end was trimmed by 2 bases and the J gene end by 3 bases; junction bases not matched to a gene: 3. CDR1 is SGHRS and CDR2 is YFSETQ in the germline V gene. This CDR3 is built from 14 residues. CDR3 nucleotide sequence: TGCGCCAGCAGCTTTGGCGGGGGAACAGATACGCAGTATTTT. As protein: CASSFGGGTDTQYF.

This clone appeared a few times. V usage is TRBV7-9 and J usage is TRBJ1-2; no firm D call. V was pared by 8 bases and J by 4 bases, with 14 bases between. The CDR3 runs to 13 residues. CDR1 is SEHNR and CDR2 is FQNEAQ in the germline V gene (reference sequence). The CDR3 bases are TGTGCCAGCGCCCCAACAGAATCCTATGGCTACACCTTC. Its translation: CASAPTESYGYTF. Supplemented by reference TRBV7-9 and TRBJ1-2, the full variable domain reads DTGVSQNPRHKITKRGQNVTFRCDPISEHNRLYWYRQTLGQGPEFLTYFQNEAQLEKSRLLSDRFSAERPKGSFSTLEIQRTEQGDSAMYLCASAPTESYGYTFGSGTRLTVV.

The chain uses TRBV7-2 and TRBJ2-1; tentative D call: TRBD2 (5 bases). Germline values: CDR1 SGHTA, CDR2 FQGNSA. Trimming cost V 1 base and J 9 bases, with 19 bases left between them. This CDR3 has 16 amino acids. CDR3 loop: CASSLEAVGSLGEQFF. In DNA, the CDR3 is TGTGCCAGCAGCTTAGAAGCGGTGGGTAGTCTGGGTGAGCAGTTCTTC.

This chain joins TRBV29-1 and TRBJ2-1; 8 bases are shared with TRBD1. Unmatched junction bases numbered 9, after V lost 5 bases and J lost 6 bases. This CDR3 has 14 amino acids. Germline V gives CDR1 SQVTM, CDR2 ANQGSEA. The CDR3 protein is CSVRGAGGFNEQFF. CDR3 in DNA: TGCAGCGTTCGAGGGGCAGGGGGCTTCAATGAGCAGTTCTTC.

V gene TRBV5-4 combines with J gene TRBJ2-5; 9 nucleotides line up with TRBD1. The CDR3 is 15 residues long. Losses at the gene ends were 3 bases for V and 3 bases for J; bases not matched to a gene: 6. Germline assignment: CDR1 SGHNT and CDR2 YYREEE (reference sequence). The CDR3 loop is CASSSDRGTKETQYF. In nucleotides, the CDR3 is TGTGCCAGCAGCTCGGACAGGGGAACAAAAGAGACCCAGTACTTC.

The chain employs TRBV18 and TRBJ1-5, with 9 bases that match TRBD1. The germline V gene encodes CDR1 KGHSH and CDR2 LQKENI. The CDR3 is made up of 16 amino acids. With V trimmed by 8 bases and J by 3 bases, 11 bases remained unmatched. CDR3 protein: CASQRYRTGDNQPQHF. In DNA, the CDR3 is TGTGCCAGCCAACGGTATCGGACAGGGGACAATCAGCCCCAGCATTTT.

This chain joins TRBV7-2 and TRBJ2-2; no clear D gene. Trimming removed 1 base from V and 2 bases from J, with 5 bases in between. Per the germline V gene, CDR1 is SGHTA and CDR2 is FQGNSA. The CDR3 has 14 amino acids. The CDR3 bases are TGTGCCAGCAGCTTAGTATATAACACCGGGGAGCTGTTTTTT. Its protein is CASSLVYNTGELFF.

The genes are TRBV4-1 and TRBJ1-2, with 7 bases fitting TRBD1. Germline values: CDR1 MGHRA, CDR2 YSYEKL. This CDR3 contains 15 residues. The trim removed 4 bases at V and 6 bases at J, leaving 11 bases unmatched. This CDR3 is CASSPWQGDRHGYTF. Written as DNA, the CDR3 is TGCGCCAGCAGCCCGTGGCAGGGGGACCGGCATGGCTACACCTTC.

The genes are TRBV5-6 and TRBJ2-5, with TRBD2 matching 7 bases. There are 15 residues in the CDR3. Germline V lookup: CDR1 SGHDT, CDR2 YYEEEE. V shed 5 bases and J 5 bases; nucleotides not matched to a gene: 12. The CDR3 protein is CASRLLRGEDETQYF. The CDR3 DNA reads TGTGCCAGCAGGCTTCTTCGGGGGGAGGATGAGACCCAGTACTTC.

The rearrangement uses TRBV5-1 and TRBJ2-7; D ambiguous. The CDR3 totals 13 residues. The V end was cut by 1 base, the J end by 2 bases, with 7 bases between. Germline V gene data show CDR1 as SGHRS and CDR2 as YFSETQ. CDR3 in DNA: TGCGCCAGCAGCTTGCACAGCACCTACGAGCAGTACTTC. It encodes CASSLHSTYEQYF. Based on the CDR3 plus reference TRBV5-1 and TRBJ2-7, the full variable domain is KAGVTQTPRYLIKTRGQQVTLSCSPISGHRSVSWYQQTPGQGLQFLFEYFSETQRNKGNFPGRFSGRQFSNSRSEMNVSTLELGDSALYLCASSLHSTYEQYFGPGTRLTVT.

The chain employs TRBV2 and TRBJ1-4, with D unresolved. Germline V lookup: CDR1 SNHLY, CDR2 FYNNEI. CDR3 length: 15 amino acids. V lost 1 base and J lost 6, with 12 bases in between. The CDR3 DNA reads as TGTGCCAGCAGTGAAGATGAGTTGATAGATGAAAAACTGTTTTTT. Its protein product is CASSEDELIDEKLFF.

This chain uses TRBV11-2 with TRBJ2-1; 10 bases align to TRBD1. With 6 bases clipped from V and 8 bases from J, the junction kept 7 bases outside the gene matches. Germline-derived CDR1 and CDR2 are SGHAT and FQNNGV. The CDR3 runs 14 residues. This CDR3 is CASRGTGEIHEQFF. CDR3 nucleotide sequence: TGTGCCAGCAGGGGGACAGGGGAAATTCATGAGCAGTTCTTC.

The chain links TRBV7-3 to TRBJ2-2; D might be TRBD1 (6 bases). Germline CDR1 reads SGHTA; CDR2 reads FQGTGA. There are 14 residues in the CDR3. The germline V and J ends were trimmed by 4 bases and 4 bases, with 10 bases remaining between them. The CDR3 nucleotides are TGTGCCAGCAGCTCCCTGGGGGCCACCGGGGAGCTGTTTTTT. Amino acid sequence: CASSSLGATGELFF.

The chain uses TRBV5-1 and TRBJ2-3, with TRBD1 as a possible D gene (5 bases). The CDR3 covers 15 residues. Trimming pared 0 bases from V and 6 bases from J, leaving 14 bases between. Germline-derived CDR1 and CDR2 are SGHRS and YFSETQ. CDR3 in amino acids: CASSLEGRRADTQYF. The CDR3 DNA reads as TGCGCCAGCAGCTTGGAGGGGCGGAGAGCGGATACGCAGTATTTT.

This chain uses TRBV4-2 with TRBJ2-7; the D is unclear. The CDR3 extends over 16 amino acids. The V gene's germline CDR1 is LGHNA and CDR2 YNFKEQ. V lost 3 bases, J lost 5 bases, and 20 bases lay in between. CDR3 bases: TGTGCCAGCAGCCATCCTACGCGCAGGATTATCGACGAGCAGTACTTC. This translates into CASSHPTRRIIDEQYF.

The gene calls are TRBV5-1 and TRBJ2-7; TRBD1 agrees at 9 bases. Looked up from germline, CDR1 is SGHRS and CDR2 is YFSETQ. CDR3 length: 15 residues. The ends lost 0 bases at V and 4 bases at J; junction bases unmatched: 5. CDR3 amino acids: CASSLAGQGQYEQYF. In DNA form, the CDR3 reads TGCGCCAGCAGCTTGGCCGGACAGGGGCAATACGAGCAGTACTTC.

The gene calls are TRBV29-1 and TRBJ2-5; D is perhaps TRBD1 (6 bases). The CDR3 has 13 residues. V gave up 5 bases and J gave up 4 bases, with 14 bases separating them. The germline CDR1 and CDR2 sequences are SQVTM and ANQGSEA. This CDR3 reads CSVLPGVVETQYF. In DNA form, the CDR3 reads TGCAGCGTTTTACCAGGGGTCGTAGAGACCCAGTACTTC.

The chain combines TRBV4-2 with TRBJ2-1, with 9 bases that match TRBD1. The CDR3 runs to 16 residues. V lost 3 bases and J lost 7; bases outside the gene matches: 10. CDR1 and CDR2 from the germline V gene are LGHNA and YNFKEQ. CDR3 nucleotide sequence: TGTGCCAGCAGCCACGTTGGGGACAGGGAAACGAATGAGCAGTTCTTC. This codes for CASSHVGDRETNEQFF.

The chain combines TRBV7-9 with TRBJ2-6; D is undetermined. V lost 1 base and J lost 0, with 4 bases in between. The CDR3 totals 15 residues. Germline CDR1 SEHNR, CDR2 FQNEAQ (reference sequence). The CDR3 DNA follows: TGTGCCAGCAGCTTAGGACACTCTGGGGCCAACGTCCTGACTTTC. It is translated as CASSLGHSGANVLTF.

V is TRBV6-5 and J is TRBJ2-3; no definite D call. Looked up from germline, CDR1 is MNHEY and CDR2 is SVGAGI. The CDR3 covers 15 residues. The V end lost 6 bases, the J end lost 2 bases, and 15 bases lay between the germline ends. CDR3 in DNA: TGTGCCAGCAGATTCGACTCTACCCCCACAGATACGCAGTATTTT. This translates into CASRFDSTPTDTQYF.

The gene calls are TRBV4-3 and TRBJ2-2; 8 positions agree with TRBD2. Germline V CDR1 and CDR2: LGHNA, YSLEER. Germline trimming cut 3 bases from V and 0 bases from J; bases unmatched to any gene: 3. This CDR3 spans 16 amino acids. The CDR3 region is CASSQAGGANTGELFF. Written as DNA, the CDR3 is TGCGCCAGCAGCCAGGCGGGGGGCGCGAACACCGGGGAGCTGTTTTTT.

The chain joins TRBV11-2 to TRBJ2-7; 10 bases map to TRBD2. Trimming took 5 bases from V and 5 from J; bases not matched to a gene: 9. Germline V gene sequence: CDR1 SGHAT, CDR2 FQNNGV. CDR3 size: 15 residues. This CDR3 reads CASSRVTSGLNEQYF. The DNA of the CDR3 is TGTGCCAGCAGCCGCGTGACTAGCGGGCTTAACGAGCAGTACTTC.

The V call is TRBV7-2, the J call TRBJ2-3; tentative D call: TRBD1 (5 bases). Germline assignment: CDR1 SGHTA and CDR2 FQGNSA. The V and J ends lost 4 bases and 0 bases respectively, with 8 bases between them. This CDR3 is built from 14 residues. The CDR3 coding sequence is TGTGCCAGCAGCTCGTGGACAAGCACAGATACGCAGTATTTT. Translation: CASSSWTSTDTQYF.

The chain employs TRBV6-5 and TRBJ1-2; 9 positions agree with TRBD1. This CDR3 comprises 16 residues. CDR1 is MNHEY, CDR2 SVGAGI, per germline. Trimming at V came to 4 bases and at J to 0 bases, leaving 6 bases not matched to a gene. The CDR3, as DNA: TGTGCCAGCAGTTCGACAGGGGGGAAAGCTAACTATGGCTACACCTTC. Protein product: CASSSTGGKANYGYTF.

This chain joins TRBV4-1 and TRBJ2-5, with 15 bases lining up with TRBD2. Germline V CDR1 and CDR2: MGHRA, YSYEKL. This CDR3 spans 18 amino acids. The junction had 8 bases not matched to a gene; V was cut back by 1 base and J by 5 bases. CDR3 in amino acids: CASSQAVLGLAGGETQYF. The CDR3 DNA is TGCGCCAGCAGCCAAGCGGTTTTGGGACTAGCGGGGGGCGAGACCCAGTACTTC.

The chain employs TRBV7-9 and TRBJ1-6; D is uncertain. The CDR3 is 17 residues long. Germline-derived CDR1 and CDR2 are SEHNR and FQNEAQ (reference sequence). V lost 10 bases to trimming and J lost 0 bases, with 19 bases between them. The CDR3: CAISPPVGSSYNSPLHF. As DNA, the CDR3 is TGTGCCATCTCCCCCCCCGTCGGGAGCTCCTATAATTCACCCCTCCACTTT.

The chain recombines TRBV4-2 with TRBJ2-3, with 10 nucleotides matching TRBD2. The V and J ends lost 4 bases and 2 bases, in that order; junction bases with no gene match: 3. Germline CDR1 reads LGHNA; CDR2 reads YNFKEQ. The CDR3 is made up of 15 amino acids. CDR3 residues: CASSRSGGDTDTQYF. The CDR3 DNA reads as TGTGCCAGCAGCCGAAGCGGGGGGGACACAGATACGCAGTATTTT.

The chain joins TRBV5-1 to TRBJ2-5; TRBD2 is a possible D gene (5 bases). The germline V and J ends were trimmed by 0 bases and 5 bases, with 11 bases remaining between them. The germline CDR1 and CDR2 sequences are SGHRS and YFSETQ. This CDR3 has 14 residues. CDR3 protein: CASSLGGSGETQYF. The DNA of the CDR3 is TGCGCCAGCAGCTTGGGAGGGTCGGGCGAGACCCAGTACTTC.

The chain recombines TRBV6-2 or TRBV6-3 with TRBJ1-1; a weak D match, TRBD1 (5 bases). The CDR3 is made up of 13 amino acids. Trimming cost V 1 base and J 5 bases, with 8 bases left between them. The germline V gene has CDR1 MNHEY and CDR2 SVGEGT. CDR3 sequence: CASSYFRETEAFF. CDR3 bases: TGTGCCAGCAGTTACTTCAGGGAAACTGAAGCTTTCTTT.

The chain is built from TRBV29-1 and TRBJ1-2; TRBD1 agrees at 7 bases. CDR3 length: 14 residues. V shed 6 bases and J 4 bases; nucleotides not matched to a gene: 11. CDR1 and CDR2 (germline): SQVTM, ANQGSEA. The CDR3 sequence: CSVEPNRGLYGYTF. The CDR3 nucleotides are TGCAGCGTCGAACCCAACAGGGGACTCTATGGCTACACCTTC. Full variable domain (remainder filled in from reference TRBV29-1 and TRBJ1-2): SAVISQKPSRDICQRGTSLTIQCQVDSQVTMMFWYRQQPGQSLTLIATANQGSEATYESGFVIDKFPISRPNLTFSTLTVSNMSPEDSSIYLCSVEPNRGLYGYTFGSGTRLTVV.

This chain joins TRBV19 and TRBJ1-2; possible D gene TRBD1, 6 bases. The germline CDR1 and CDR2 sequences are LNHDA and SQIVND (reference sequence). V was trimmed by 10 bases and J by 8 bases, leaving 20 bases between them. This CDR3 has 13 residues. The DNA for the CDR3 is TGTGCCACCCTTTCCGACAGGTCCGGCGGCTACACCTTC. This encodes CATLSDRSGGYTF.